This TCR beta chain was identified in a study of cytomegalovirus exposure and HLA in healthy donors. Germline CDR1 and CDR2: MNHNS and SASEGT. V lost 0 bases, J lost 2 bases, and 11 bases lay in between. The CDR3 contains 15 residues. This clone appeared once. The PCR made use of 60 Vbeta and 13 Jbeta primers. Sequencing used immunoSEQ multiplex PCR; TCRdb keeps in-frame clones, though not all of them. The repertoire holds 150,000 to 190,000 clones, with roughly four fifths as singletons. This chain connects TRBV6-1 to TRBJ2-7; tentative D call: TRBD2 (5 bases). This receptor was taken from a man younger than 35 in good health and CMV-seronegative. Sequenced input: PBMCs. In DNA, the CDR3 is TGTGCCAGCAGTGAAGCCGGGGAAGCCCCCTACGAGCAGTACTTC. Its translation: CASSEAGEAPYEQYF.